This TCR beta chain was observed in a study of monozygotic twins with inflammatory bowel disease. Added by template switching were UMIs that each held a 6-nucleotide sample barcode. TCRdb re-called the 5' RACE reads and shows each CDR3 protein once, DNA omitted. The sample's table shows around 370,000 distinct CDR3 sequences. CDR1 LGHDT and CDR2 YNNKEL come from the germline V gene (reference sequence). The CDR3 has 14 residues. This receptor was identified in a human donor with ulcerative colitis or Crohn's disease, or a healthy co-twin of an affected twin (not recorded which). The rearrangement uses TRBV3-1 and TRBJ2-7. Sequenced: blood. The CDR3 reads CASSQDQVLSEQYF.